These 14 T cell receptor beta chains originate from one sample sequenced in a study of CD8+CD57+ T cells in acquired aplastic anemia (dated by TCRdb to 2016 to 2018). Flow cytometry had shown CD8+CD57+ cell expansion in the patients selected for sequencing. TCRdb lists the instrument as Illumina HiSeq 2000. Profiling of TCR beta VDJ combinations and CDR3 sequences used genomic DNA as the template. The public reads were run again by TCRdb, first through fastp at Q25 and then through MiXCR, and only productive beta chains were kept. Rows with a matching CDR3 protein are joined into one entry that keeps the most common DNA and genes. For this sample the table gives just over 450,000 distinct CDR3 sequences, of which roughly a third were detected only once. About 0.8% of the sample belongs to the ten largest clones. Sequenced: sorted CD4+, CD8+, or CD8+CD57+ T cells (not recorded which) from PBMCs. All receptors come from a human donor with aplastic anemia.

This chain connects TRBV10-3 to TRBJ1-2; no firm D call. The CDR3 is made up of 14 amino acids. Germline V gene lookup returns CDR1 ENHRY and CDR2 SYGVKD. Trimming took off 3 bases at V and 2 bases at J, with 10 bases between the two ends. Here the CDR3 DNA reads TGTGCCATCAGTGACGGTCGACGGAACTATGGCTACACCTTC. Residues: CAISDGRRNYGYTF.

The chain links TRBV11-2 to TRBJ1-4, with a possible D match to TRBD1 (6 bases). Germline CDR1 is SGHAT and CDR2 is FQNNGV. The germline V and J ends were trimmed by 5 bases and 4 bases, with 8 bases remaining between them. This CDR3 has 13 residues. CDR3 sequence reads: CASSPGVNEKLFF. The CDR3 nucleotides are TGTGCCAGCAGCCCAGGGGTTAATGAAAAACTGTTTTTT. The full variable domain, in which reference TRBV11-2 and TRBJ1-4 provide the parts outside the CDR3, is EAGVAQSPRYKIIEKRQSVAFWCNPISGHATLYWYQQILGQGPKLLIQFQNNGVVDDSQLPKDRFSAERLKGVDSTLKIQPAKLEDSAVYLCASSPGVNEKLFFGSGTQLSVL.

A note on this clonotype: A read error is possible here, since a much larger clone lies one base away. This chain links TRBV2 with TRBJ1-5, with 8 positions matching TRBD1. CDR1 and CDR2 (germline): SNHLY, FYNNEI. This CDR3 is built from 14 residues. The CDR3 DNA follows: TGTGCCAGCAGTGATGGACAGGGCAATCAGCGCCAGCATTTT. Translated, it gives CASSDGQGNQRQHF. The variable domain in full, with the rest retrieved from reference TRBV2 and TRBJ1-5, is EPEVTQTPSHQVTQMGQEVILRCVPISNHLYFYWYRQILGQKVEFLVSFYNNEISEKSEIFDDQFSVERPDGSNFTLKIRSTKLEDSAMYFCASSDGQGNQRQHFGDGTRLSIL.

This sequence joins TRBV4-2 and TRBJ2-1; D gene ambiguous. CDR3 size: 16 residues. Germline-derived CDR1 and CDR2 are LGHNA and YNFKEQ. V was cut by 1 base and J by 6 bases, with 16 bases left in between. CDR3 protein: CASSQGPVWSANEQFF. The CDR3, as DNA: TGTGCCAGCAGCCAAGGGCCCGTGTGGTCGGCCAATGAGCAGTTCTTC.

This clonotype was seen only a few times. The rearrangement links TRBV10-3 to TRBJ1-2, with a tentative D call TRBD1 (5 bases). V shed 2 bases and J shed 4 bases, with 8 bases lying between them. Germline V gives CDR1 ENHRY, CDR2 SYGVKD. The CDR3 length is 13 residues. CDR3 sequence (DNA): TGTGCCATCAGTGAGACTCAGGGCTATGGCTACACCTTC. It translates to CAISETQGYGYTF.

This clonotype was seen ten or more times. V and J are TRBV6-5 and TRBJ1-2; maybe TRBD1 (6 bases). Germline assignment: CDR1 MNHEY and CDR2 SVGAGI. This CDR3 spans 14 amino acids. Between the trimmed V and J ends, which lost 0 bases and 10 bases, there was a span of 15 bases. Written as DNA, the CDR3 is TGTGCCAGCAGTTACTCTCCAGAGGGGGATCACTACACCTTC. Translation gives CASSYSPEGDHYTF.

At least ten counts were recorded for this clonotype. The chain recombines TRBV7-3 with TRBJ2-7; TRBD2 agrees at 11 bases. Germline CDR1 and CDR2: SGHTA and FQGTGA. V shed 0 bases and J 3 bases; nucleotides not matched to a gene: 4. This CDR3 is 16 amino acids long. The CDR3 DNA reads as TGTGCCAGCAGCTTAACCGGGACTAGCGGAGTCTACGAGCAGTACTTC. Residues: CASSLTGTSGVYEQYF.

The chain joins TRBV20-1 to TRBJ1-5; TRBD1 is a possible D gene (6 bases). In germline, CDR1 is DFQATT, CDR2 SNEGSKA (reference sequence). The length of the CDR3 is 14 residues. Trimming removed 1 base at V and 2 bases at J, with 9 bases between. DNA for the CDR3: TGCAGTGCTAGAGTGGGGGGGCGCAATCAGCCCCAGCATTTT. Its protein product is CSARVGGRNQPQHF.

This clonotype was found once. The chain links TRBV20-1 to TRBJ2-1; TRBD1 or TRBD2 may be the D gene (6 bases each). The CDR3 sequence is 16 residues long. The germline CDR1 and CDR2 sequences are DFQATT and SNEGSKA (reference sequence). V was pared by 2 bases and J by 2 bases, with 16 bases between. DNA of the CDR3: TGCAGTGCTAGACGACGGGGGCAGGGTACCTACAATGAGCAGTTCTTC. Translated: CSARRRGQGTYNEQFF.

The chain recombines TRBV6-1 with TRBJ2-7, with 9 bases that match TRBD1. This CDR3 contains 15 residues. V lost 6 bases to trimming and J lost 3 bases; unmatched junction nucleotides: 9. Germline CDR1 reads MNHNS; CDR2 reads SASEGT. For the CDR3, the DNA is TGTGCCAGCAGCCAGCCGGGACAGGGCCTCTACGAGCAGTACTTC. Translated, it gives CASSQPGQGLYEQYF.

CDR3 DNA sequence: TGTGCCAGCAGCTTAGAAATTAGCACAGATACGCAGTATTTT. Residues: CASSLEISTDTQYF. The chain joins TRBV11-2 to TRBJ2-3; D is uncertain. CDR1 is SGHAT and CDR2 is FQNNGV in the germline V gene. The CDR3 is made up of 14 amino acids. Trimming cost V 0 bases and J 0 bases, with 4 bases left between them. Combining the CDR3 with reference TRBV11-2 and TRBJ2-3 gives the whole variable domain EAGVAQSPRYKIIEKRQSVAFWCNPISGHATLYWYQQILGQGPKLLIQFQNNGVVDDSQLPKDRFSAERLKGVDSTLKIQPAKLEDSAVYLCASSLEISTDTQYFGPGTRLTVL.

The CDR3 is CASSLRDRGSTDTQYF. The CDR3 bases are TGCGCCAGCAGCCTCCGGGACAGGGGTTCGACAGATACGCAGTATTTT. The rearrangement links TRBV4-1 to TRBJ2-3; 10 nucleotides align to TRBD1. Trimming cost V 4 bases and J 3 bases; bases outside gene matches: 7. The CDR3 contains 16 residues. Germline assignment: CDR1 MGHRA and CDR2 YSYEKL.

This clonotype was detected only a few times. The CDR3 sequence is CASRQTGTGNEQFF. DNA of the CDR3: TGTGCCAGCAGGCAGACAGGGACGGGCAATGAGCAGTTCTTC. This sequence joins TRBV12-3 or TRBV12-4 and TRBJ2-1; 7 bases agree with TRBD1. The CDR3 spans 14 residues. Losses at the gene ends were 6 bases for V and 6 bases for J; bases not matched to a gene: 8.

This clonotype was observed a few times. The chain couples TRBV7-8 to TRBJ2-7; no firm D call. CDR3 length: 12 residues. The germline gives CDR1 SGHVS, CDR2 FQNEAQ. V was pared by 1 base and J by 5 bases, with 6 bases between. CDR3 sequence: CASSLDADEQYF. The CDR3 DNA follows: TGTGCCAGCAGCTTAGACGCAGACGAGCAGTACTTC.